These 32 T cell receptor beta chains share one sample of origin, sequenced in a study of blood T cell repertoires in COVID-19. The assay was immunoSEQ multiplex PCR, and TCRdb's table has in-frame clones only and misses some. This table has a few hundred thousand clones, roughly 80% appearing once. Sequenced: peripheral blood. Receptors originate from a young man with active or convalescent COVID-19.

The rearrangement uses TRBV7-2 and TRBJ2-3, with TRBD2 matching over 7 bases. This CDR3 is built from 16 residues. Germline CDR1 SGHTA, CDR2 FQGNSA. The V segment lost 4 bases and the J segment 0 bases; nucleotides outside the gene matches: 7. CDR3 coding DNA: TGTGCCAGCAGCTCCGCTAGCGGACCTAGCACAGATACGCAGTATTTT. It specifies CASSSASGPSTDTQYF.

The chain combines TRBV6-2 or TRBV6-3 with TRBJ1-4, with D possibly being TRBD1 (5 bases). The V gene's germline CDR1 is MNHEY and CDR2 SVGEGT. V was clipped by 6 bases and J by 0 bases, with 11 bases between them. This CDR3 region has 15 residues. The chain's CDR3 is CASSPAGATNEKLFF. The CDR3 region has the DNA TGTGCCAGCAGCCCCGCGGGGGCAACTAATGAAAAACTGTTTTTT.

This chain links TRBV19 with TRBJ1-2, with TRBD1 as a possible D gene (6 bases). This CDR3 region has 13 residues. V was pared by 3 bases and J by 8 bases, with 13 bases between. The V gene's germline CDR1 is LNHDA and CDR2 SQIVND (reference sequence). CDR3 DNA sequence: TGTGCCAGTAGTATCGACAGGTTTTCAGGCTACACCTTC. Its protein is CASSIDRFSGYTF.

In its sample, this clone was seen a few times. V is TRBV5-6 and J is TRBJ1-2; TRBD1 aligns across 7 bases. Germline-derived CDR1 and CDR2 are SGHDT and YYEEEE. V shed 3 bases, J shed 10 bases, and the junction held 6 bases outside the gene matches. CDR3 length: 12 residues. The CDR3 reads CASSSGQVDYTF. In DNA form, the CDR3 reads TGTGCCAGCAGCTCCGGACAGGTCGACTACACCTTC.

The rearrangement uses TRBV28 and TRBJ2-7; perhaps TRBD2 as D (5 bases). The CDR3 spans 13 residues. Germline values: CDR1 MDHEN, CDR2 SYDVKM. The V end lost 4 bases, the J end lost 6 bases, and 13 bases lay between the germline ends. The CDR3 nucleotides read TGTGCCAGCAGTTCATTACCGGGGAGCGAGCAGTACTTC. Translated, it gives CASSSLPGSEQYF. Filled out from reference TRBV28 and TRBJ2-7, the complete variable domain reads DVKVTQSSRYLVKRTGEKVFLECVQDMDHENMFWYRQDPGLGLRLIYFSYDVKMKEKGDIPEGYSVSREKKERFSLILESASTNQTSMYLCASSSLPGSEQYFGPGTRLTVT.

This sequence joins TRBV21-1 and TRBJ2-1; TRBD1, the table's D call, was not compared with the DNA. TRBV21-1 is designated a pseudogene. The CDR3 length is 17 residues. The CDR3 loop is CASSNPRLRQGDNEQFF. The CDR3 DNA reads TGTGCCAGCAGCAATCCGAGGCTAAGACAGGGGGACAATGAGCAGTTCTTC.

The chain uses TRBV28 and TRBJ1-5; no definite D call. The CDR3 length is 14 residues. Trimming stripped 2 bases from V and 5 bases from J, with 10 bases between. Germline V gene sequence: CDR1 MDHEN, CDR2 SYDVKM. The CDR3 nucleotides are TGTGCCAGCAGTTTAGTGGGAGACTATCAGCCCCAGCATTTT. It codes for CASSLVGDYQPQHF.

CDR3 amino acids: CASSWIAGAPDTQYF. The CDR3 bases are TGTGCCAGCAGCTGGATAGCGGGAGCTCCCGATACGCAGTATTTT. The chain is built from TRBV5-4 and TRBJ2-3; 9 nucleotides line up with TRBD2. With V trimmed by 3 bases and J by 6 bases, 8 bases remained unmatched. The germline CDR1 and CDR2 sequences are SGHNT and YYREEE (reference sequence). The CDR3 covers 15 residues.

V gene TRBV19 combines with J gene TRBJ1-1, with D possibly matching TRBD1 (6 bases). Germline V gene sequence: CDR1 LNHDA, CDR2 SQIVND (reference sequence). The CDR3 spans 13 residues. Between the trimmed V and J ends, which lost 4 bases and 4 bases, there was a span of 10 bases. CDR3 protein: CASSTRGATEAFF. The CDR3 DNA reads as TGTGCCAGTAGTACCCGGGGGGCCACTGAAGCTTTCTTT. Using reference TRBV19 and TRBJ1-1 for the parts outside the CDR3, the full variable domain is DGGITQSPKYLFRKEGQNVTLSCEQNLNHDAMYWYRQDPGQGLRLIYYSQIVNDFQKGDIAEGYSVSREKKESFPLTVTSAQKNPTAFYLCASSTRGATEAFFGQGTRLTVV.

This clone was picked up one time. V gene TRBV7-9 combines with J gene TRBJ2-1; 7 bases map to TRBD1. The CDR3 runs 11 residues. Germline CDR1 reads SEHNR; CDR2 reads FQNEAQ (reference sequence). V was clipped by 5 bases and J by 12 bases; unmatched bases: 4. The DNA of the CDR3 is TGTGCCAGCAGCCGGTCAGGGGGGCAGTTCTTC. Translating it yields CASSRSGGQFF.

A word on this clone: Other DNA sequences in this sample translate to the same CDR3. The CDR3 sequence: CASSLWKGGGARSYEQYF. CDR3 sequence (DNA): TGTGCCAGCAGCTTGTGGAAGGGCGGGGGGGCTCGCTCCTACGAGCAGTACTTC. J is TRBJ2-7 and V is TRBV7-2, with TRBD2 matching over 9 bases. CDR1 SGHTA and CDR2 FQGNSA come from the germline V gene. There are 18 residues in the CDR3. J lost 0 bases, V lost 3 bases, and 12 bases had no gene match.

This clone occurred once. V is TRBV6-5 and J is TRBJ2-3; unclear D gene. Trimming left V 4 bases short and J 1 base short, with 6 bases between. Per germline, CDR1 MNHEY and CDR2 SVGAGI. The CDR3 spans 13 residues. The CDR3 loop is CASSWLGTDTQYF. The CDR3 coding sequence is TGTGCCAGCAGTTGGCTCGGCACAGATACGCAGTATTTT.

This chain uses TRBV4-3 with TRBJ2-1; TRBD2 agrees at 10 bases. The J segment lost 10 bases and the V segment lost 1 base, leaving 4 bases of the junction unmatched. The CDR3 spans 14 residues. Germline V lookup: CDR1 LGHNA, CDR2 YSLEER. This CDR3 reads CASSQGLAGDEQFF. The CDR3 DNA reads TGCGCCAGCAGCCAAGGTCTAGCGGGAGACGAGCAGTTCTTC.

This rearrangement joins TRBV28 to TRBJ2-2; 10 nucleotides align to TRBD1. This CDR3 spans 14 amino acids. Per germline, CDR1 MDHEN and CDR2 SYDVKM. Unmatched junction bases numbered 4, after V lost 6 bases and J lost 6 bases. The CDR3 DNA follows: TGTGCCAGCAGCCCGACAGGGGGCCCCGGGGAGCTGTTTTTT. Translation: CASSPTGGPGELFF.

As to this clone: Its ends do not fully match the called genes, so a read error is possible. This chain connects TRBV7-9 to TRBJ1-2, with D perhaps matching TRBD1 (6 bases). The CDR3 runs 16 residues. CDR1 and CDR2 from the germline V gene are SEHNR and FQNEAQ (reference sequence). The CDR3 region has the DNA TGTGCCAGCACCTTACTGGGGGCCCTCGAATACTATGGCTACACCTTC. Its protein product is CASTLLGALEYYGYTF.

The V call is TRBV2, the J call TRBJ2-6; tentative D call: TRBD2 (6 bases). This CDR3 is built from 16 residues. Trimming shortened V by 5 bases and J by 2 bases, and 13 bases separated the two germline ends. The germline V gene has CDR1 SNHLY and CDR2 FYNNEI. The CDR3 DNA reads as TGTGCCAGCAGTAGGGGCAGGGAGGCTGGGGCCAACGTCCTGACTTTC. Its protein product is CASSRGREAGANVLTF.

V is TRBV6-5 and J is TRBJ2-3; D uncertain. Trimming took 5 bases from V and 8 from J, leaving 11 bases between them. CDR1 is MNHEY, CDR2 SVGAGI, per germline. CDR3 length equals 12 residues. CDR3 protein: CASSPGWVTQYF. In DNA form, the CDR3 reads TGTGCCAGCAGTCCCGGGTGGGTTACGCAGTATTTT.

The V call is TRBV5-6, the J call TRBJ2-1; 8 nucleotides line up with TRBD1. The CDR3 runs to 17 residues. J gave up 8 bases and V 2 bases, and 15 bases lay outside the gene matches. CDR1 is SGHDT and CDR2 is YYEEEE in the germline V gene. CDR3 residues: CASSLSYRDRDRHEQFF. The CDR3 nucleotides are TGTGCCAGCAGCTTATCCTACAGGGACCGGGACAGGCATGAGCAGTTCTTC.

This chain joins TRBV6-5 and TRBJ1-5, with D perhaps matching TRBD1 (5 bases). CDR3 size: 15 residues. The germline gives CDR1 MNHEY, CDR2 SVGAGI. V was clipped by 6 bases and J by 0 bases, with 12 bases between them. CDR3 coding DNA: TGTGCCAGCAGCCTCAGGGTATATAGCAATCAGCCCCAGCATTTT. The encoded protein is CASSLRVYSNQPQHF.

The chain employs TRBV15 and TRBJ1-4; TRBD1 might be the D (5 bases). The CDR3 covers 14 residues. The V gene lost 5 bases and the J gene lost 1 base, with 8 bases spanning the gap. The germline V gene encodes CDR1 LNHNV and CDR2 YYDKDF (reference sequence). For the CDR3, the DNA is TGTGCCACCAGCGGACAAGTAACTAATGAAAAACTGTTTTTT. Amino acids: CATSGQVTNEKLFF.

The chain employs TRBV27 and TRBJ2-7; the D gene is possibly TRBD2 (6 bases). Germline CDR1 MNHEY, CDR2 SMNVEV (reference sequence). The CDR3 consists of 15 residues. The ends were cut back, 0 bases at V and 3 bases at J, with 12 bases in the middle. Here the CDR3 reads CASSLSGTGGYEQYF. The DNA for the CDR3 is TGTGCCAGCAGTTTATCCGGCACCGGGGGCTACGAGCAGTACTTC.

V gene TRBV7-2 combines with J gene TRBJ1-1; D unclear. Germline values: CDR1 SGHTA, CDR2 FQGNSA. The CDR3 is 13 residues long. V lost 1 base to trimming and J lost 4 bases, with 7 bases between them. The CDR3 is CASSLGPVTEAFF. The CDR3 coding sequence is TGTGCCAGCAGCTTAGGTCCGGTCACTGAAGCTTTCTTT.

This chain joins TRBV7-2 and TRBJ1-2; D not resolved. This CDR3 contains 13 residues. Germline V gives CDR1 SGHTA, CDR2 FQGNSA. The V end was cut by 1 base, the J end by 3 bases, with 6 bases between. The chain's CDR3 is CASSLGQDYGYTF. The CDR3 bases are TGTGCCAGCAGCTTAGGGCAGGACTATGGCTACACCTTC.

This chain links TRBV3-1 (or the pseudogene TRBV3-2) with TRBJ2-3; 11 positions agree with TRBD2. This CDR3 contains 17 residues. J was trimmed by 3 bases and V by 2 bases; bases with no gene match: 7. Germline CDR1 and CDR2: LGHDT and YNNKEL (reference sequence). The CDR3 DNA sequence: TGTGCCAGCAGCCAACCTTTAACTAGCGGGGGTACAGATACGCAGTATTTT. It encodes CASSQPLTSGGTDTQYF.

This clone was seen only once. The rearrangement links TRBV24-1 to TRBJ2-2, with TRBD1 matching 9 bases. The CDR3 runs to 15 residues. CDR1 is KGHDR and CDR2 is SFDVKD in the germline V gene. With V trimmed by 4 bases and J by 6 bases, 5 bases remained unmatched. The CDR3 DNA is TGTGCCACCAGTGACTCCCGGACAGGGGCCGGGGAGCTGTTTTTT. This translates into CATSDSRTGAGELFF.

This chain links TRBV5-1 with TRBJ2-5, with 9 nucleotides matching TRBD2. This CDR3 region has 14 residues. Germline assignment: CDR1 SGHRS and CDR2 YFSETQ. With 2 bases clipped from V and 4 bases from J, the junction kept 3 bases outside the gene matches. The CDR3 spells CASSFSGSGETQYF. The CDR3 DNA is TGCGCCAGCAGCTTTAGCGGGAGCGGAGAGACCCAGTACTTC. Full variable domain (outside the CDR3, taken from reference TRBV5-1 and TRBJ2-5): KAGVTQTPRYLIKTRGQQVTLSCSPISGHRSVSWYQQTPGQGLQFLFEYFSETQRNKGNFPGRFSGRQFSNSRSEMNVSTLELGDSALYLCASSFSGSGETQYFGPGTRLLVL.

The V and J genes are TRBV19 and TRBJ1-2; tentative D call: TRBD1 (5 bases). CDR1 and CDR2 from the germline V gene are LNHDA and SQIVND (reference sequence). The V end lost 11 bases, the J end lost 6 bases, and 10 bases lay between the germline ends. The CDR3 consists of 10 residues. The CDR3 protein is CASRGDGYTF. CDR3 sequence (DNA): TGTGCCTCGCGGGGGGATGGCTACACCTTC.

The chain combines TRBV6-6 with TRBJ2-1; D is unresolved. The CDR3 spans 15 residues. Germline-derived CDR1 and CDR2 are MNHNY and SVGAGI (reference sequence). Trimming removed 6 bases from V and 2 bases from J, with 14 bases in between. CDR3 protein: CASSSRLGPYNEQFF. The CDR3 DNA reads as TGTGCCAGCAGCTCCCGATTGGGCCCCTACAATGAGCAGTTCTTC.

The chain combines TRBV7-9 with TRBJ2-1; 10 bases fit TRBD2. The junction had 0 bases not matched to a gene; V was cut back by 0 bases and J by 4 bases. The CDR3 sequence is 15 residues long. Looked up from germline, CDR1 is SEHNR and CDR2 is FQNEAQ (reference sequence). CDR3 DNA sequence: TGTGCCAGCAGCTTAGCTAGCGGGAGGTACAATGAGCAGTTCTTC. It specifies CASSLASGRYNEQFF.

The chain has TRBV12-2 and TRBJ1-5; the D call in the table, TRBD1, was not verified against the DNA. TRBV12-2 is a known pseudogene. The CDR3 spans 17 residues. CDR3 loop: CASRLADSDRSNQPQHF. As DNA, the CDR3 is TGTGCAAGTCGCTTAGCCGACTCAGACAGATCCAATCAGCCCCAGCATTTT.

The V call is TRBV7-2, the J call TRBJ2-5; 7 positions match TRBD1. This CDR3 contains 14 residues. With 11 bases clipped from V and 5 bases from J, the junction kept 14 bases outside the gene matches. Germline assignment: CDR1 SGHTA and CDR2 FQGNSA. The CDR3: CAGNRGKPLETQYF. The CDR3 bases are TGTGCCGGGAACAGGGGAAAGCCCTTGGAGACCCAGTACTTC.

The gene calls are TRBV15 and TRBJ1-2, with no clear D. CDR3 length equals 12 residues. Trimming took off 1 base at V and 2 bases at J, with 2 bases between the two ends. The germline CDR1 and CDR2 sequences are LNHNV and YYDKDF (reference sequence). The CDR3 sequence: CATSRANYGYTF. The DNA for the CDR3 is TGTGCCACCAGCAGAGCGAACTATGGCTACACCTTC.